The rows below give T cell receptor beta chains drawn from one sample of a study of CD8 T cells in Susac syndrome. In TCRdb, the immunoSEQ multiplex PCR reads were re-called with MiXCR into one record per CDR3 protein. Among under 200,000 distinct CDR3 sequences listed, roughly 92% were seen once. Sequenced material: CD4+ T cells from PBMCs. These TCRs come from a human donor with Susac syndrome. CDR3s leave out the opening cysteine and the closing phenylalanine or tryptophan. Each record gives: J gene, V gene, CDR3 protein.

>TRBJ1-1|TRBV7-9
ASSPYTGNTEAF
>TRBJ2-7|TRBV2
ASSEQAGEQY
>TRBJ1-3|TRBV5-6
ASSGRDTSGNTIY
>TRBJ2-5|TRBV6-1
ASSPSLTAGGQETQY
>TRBJ2-4|TRBV7-2
ASSLLGGHQTKNIQY
>TRBJ2-2|TRBV19
ASSGRQGIGELF
>TRBJ1-1|TRBV29-1
SVEQGGTEAF
>TRBJ1-5|TRBV2
ASSESWGGQPQH
>TRBJ1-5|TRBV11-2
ASSPRWPSVKDQPQH
>TRBJ1-1|TRBV7-9
ASSVVSNTEAF
>TRBJ1-2|TRBV6-6
ASRDRGQEGYT
>TRBJ2-7|TRBV5-1
ASSLTSGGEYEQY
>TRBJ2-7|TRBV4-2
ASSPSTGTGRYEQY
>TRBJ2-2|TRBV5-4
ASSLAMDTGELF
>TRBJ1-6|TRBV7-9
ASSPLITTLH
>TRBJ1-6|TRBV6-1
ASSELGTISNSPLH
>TRBJ2-3|TRBV2
ASRGQGRGTDTQY
>TRBJ2-5|TRBV20-1
SALTSTETQY
>TRBJ2-5|TRBV18
ASSPFGTGRETQY
>TRBJ2-1|TRBV3-1
ASSQGRRRAGGLDEQF
>TRBJ1-2|TRBV6-1
ASSEREYYGYT